Each of the 14 T cell receptor beta chains below was sequenced from the same sample in a study of blood T cell repertoires in COVID-19. Generated by immunoSEQ multiplex PCR, the TCRdb table keeps only in-frame clones and is missing some. The sample lists under 200,000 clones, about 87% occurring once. The specimen sequenced was peripheral blood. These receptors all come from a woman of 80 years or more with COVID-19, enrolled during active disease.

The chain is built from TRBV6-2 or TRBV6-3 and TRBJ2-4; 9 nucleotides agree with TRBD1. The CDR3 covers 18 residues. The ends lost 4 bases at V and 3 bases at J; junction bases unmatched: 13. CDR1 is MNHEY, CDR2 SVGEGT, per germline. In DNA, the CDR3 is TGTGCCAGCAGTTTGCGCGAACCACAGGGGGCGGACAAAAACATTCAGTACTTC. It encodes CASSLREPQGADKNIQYF.

The CDR3 DNA is TGTGCCACCAGCCTCGGACTTGGCACCGGGGAGCTGTTTTTT. It specifies CATSLGLGTGELFF. The chain carries TRBV15 and TRBJ2-2; tentatively, D is TRBD2 (5 bases). CDR3 length: 14 amino acids. Germline V CDR1 and CDR2: LNHNV, YYDKDF (reference sequence). Trimming removed 5 bases at V and 4 bases at J, with 11 bases between.

The chain combines TRBV7-9 with TRBJ1-4, with 7 bases lining up with TRBD1. CDR3 length equals 18 residues. The germline gives CDR1 SEHNR, CDR2 FQNEAQ (reference sequence). J was trimmed by 0 bases and V by 5 bases; bases with no gene match: 12. CDR3 loop: CASSNGQGGYATNEKLFF. CDR3 nucleotides: TGTGCCAGCAGCAACGGACAAGGGGGCTACGCAACTAATGAAAAACTGTTTTTT.

J is TRBJ1-3 and V is TRBV5-4; the match to TRBD1 covers 8 bases. The germline V gene has CDR1 SGHNT and CDR2 YYREEE (reference sequence). After removal of 4 bases from V and 2 bases from J, the junction contained 5 bases not matched to a gene. This CDR3 has 15 amino acids. The CDR3 DNA follows: TGTGCCAGCAGCACGGGACAGGTGACTGGAAACACCATATATTTT. Its protein product is CASSTGQVTGNTIYF.

Only one count was recorded for this clone. The chain employs TRBV10-3 and TRBJ2-1; 7 bases map to TRBD2. This CDR3 spans 11 amino acids. Germline V gene sequence: CDR1 ENHRY, CDR2 SYGVKD. With V trimmed by 5 bases and J by 9 bases, 1 base remained unmatched. CDR3 in DNA: TGTGCCATCAGTAGCGGGGTTGAGCAGTTCTTC. Translating it yields CAISSGVEQFF.

This clone is a singleton in its sample. The chain joins TRBV2 to TRBJ1-5; no definite D call. The CDR3 extends over 13 amino acids. The germline V gene encodes CDR1 SNHLY and CDR2 FYNNEI. V dropped 3 bases and J dropped 6 bases, with 9 bases sitting between them. Here the CDR3 reads CASSEDSLQPQHF. As DNA, the CDR3 is TGTGCCAGCAGTGAGGACTCCCTTCAGCCCCAGCATTTT.

The chain couples TRBV7-8 to TRBJ1-1, with D possibly TRBD1 on 6 matching bases. V was clipped by 5 bases and J by 3 bases, with 16 bases between them. Germline V gives CDR1 SGHVS, CDR2 FQNEAQ. The CDR3 loop spans 15 amino acids. The CDR3 coding sequence is TGTGCCAGCAGCCCCTGGGGGGGGGCGGACACTGAAGCTTTCTTT. Its protein product is CASSPWGGADTEAFF.

V and J are TRBV7-3 and TRBJ2-1; TRBD2 agrees at 11 bases. Per the germline V gene, CDR1 is SGHTA and CDR2 is FQGTGA. The CDR3 extends over 16 amino acids. J lost 9 bases, V lost 2 bases, and 9 bases had no gene match. The CDR3 region is CASSLSAASGRSEQFF. The CDR3 coding sequence is TGTGCCAGCAGCTTATCGGCGGCTAGCGGGAGGAGTGAGCAGTTCTTC.

V and J are TRBV6-6 and TRBJ1-4; 9 positions agree with TRBD1. The CDR3 totals 15 residues. The V gene end was trimmed by 6 bases and the J gene end by 7 bases; junction bases not matched to a gene: 9. In germline, CDR1 is MNHNY, CDR2 SVGAGI (reference sequence). CDR3 sequence reads: CASSNDRGYREKLFF. In nucleotides, the CDR3 is TGTGCCAGCAGCAACGACAGGGGGTATCGTGAAAAACTGTTTTTT.

This clone has only one observation. The genes are TRBV4-3 and TRBJ1-4; 10 bases fit TRBD1. V shed 3 bases and J 3 bases; nucleotides not matched to a gene: 7. The germline V gene has CDR1 LGHNA and CDR2 YSLEER. CDR3 size: 17 residues. CDR3 coding DNA: TGCGCCAGCAGCCAGGGGACAGGGGTTCAAGCTAATGAAAAACTGTTTTTT. This codes for CASSQGTGVQANEKLFF.

The chain joins TRBV3-1 (or the pseudogene TRBV3-2) to TRBJ1-1; D not certain. Germline CDR1 is LGHDT and CDR2 is YNNKEL (reference sequence). V was cut by 7 bases and J by 0 bases, with 9 bases left in between. This CDR3 has 13 amino acids. The CDR3 region has the DNA TGTGCCAGCACCGGAGGAATGAACACTGAAGCTTTCTTT. Translated: CASTGGMNTEAFF.

This clone was seen just once. The chain uses TRBV28 and TRBJ2-7, with a possible D match to TRBD2 (5 bases). Between the trimmed V and J ends, which lost 5 bases and 2 bases, there was a span of 16 bases. Germline CDR1 MDHEN, CDR2 SYDVKM. This CDR3 comprises 15 residues. The CDR3, as DNA: TGTGCCAGCAGTAAACTCGGAATAGCGACCTACGAGCAGTACTTC. This codes for CASSKLGIATYEQYF.

This chain uses TRBV20-1 with TRBJ1-1; TRBD1 matches at 8 bases. V lost 3 bases and J lost 4; bases outside the gene matches: 7. This CDR3 contains 14 residues. Per the germline V gene, CDR1 is DFQATT and CDR2 is SNEGSKA (reference sequence). Here the CDR3 DNA reads TGCAGTGCTAGTTCGACAGGGGCGGCCACTGAAGCTTTCTTT. The encoded protein is CSASSTGAATEAFF.

This chain uses TRBV9 with TRBJ2-2; 9 positions match TRBD2. The CDR3 consists of 15 residues. Unmatched junction bases numbered 4, after V lost 1 base and J lost 6 bases. Germline CDR1 is SGDLS and CDR2 is YYNGEE. The CDR3 is CASSVYQREAGELFF. Here the CDR3 DNA reads TGTGCCAGCAGCGTATATCAGCGGGAGGCCGGGGAGCTGTTTTTT.